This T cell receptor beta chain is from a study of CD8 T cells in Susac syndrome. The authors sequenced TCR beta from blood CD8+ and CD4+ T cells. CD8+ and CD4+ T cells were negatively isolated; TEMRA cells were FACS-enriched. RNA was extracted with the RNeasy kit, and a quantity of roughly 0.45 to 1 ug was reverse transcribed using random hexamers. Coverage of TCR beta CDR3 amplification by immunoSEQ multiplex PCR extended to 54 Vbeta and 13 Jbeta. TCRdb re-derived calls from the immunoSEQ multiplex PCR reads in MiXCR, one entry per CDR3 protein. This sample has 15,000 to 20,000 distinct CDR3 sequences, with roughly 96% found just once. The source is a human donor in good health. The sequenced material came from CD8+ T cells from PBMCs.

The CDR3 DNA is TGTGCCAGCAGCCCAGAAGGAGGGTGGGAGCAGTACTTC. Protein: CASSPEGGWEQYF. The J gene is TRBJ2-7, the V gene TRBV5-6; maybe TRBD2 (6 bases). V lost 4 bases to trimming and J lost 7 bases, with 15 bases between them. Germline CDR1 and CDR2: SGHDT and YYEEEE. There are 13 residues in the CDR3.